The 32 T cell receptor beta chains listed next were all sequenced from one sample in a study of cytomegalovirus exposure and HLA in healthy donors. It was with 60 Vbeta and 13 Jbeta primers that the PCR ran. Some clones are missing from TCRdb's copy, which holds only in-frame ones; the method was immunoSEQ multiplex PCR. The sample lists more than 90,000 clones; roughly 68% were seen once. The specimen was PBMCs. The receptors derive from a woman in her 30s in good health and CMV-seronegative.

This rearrangement joins TRBV19 to TRBJ1-2; D ambiguous. The V end lost 9 bases, the J end lost 3 bases, and 17 bases lay between the germline ends. The CDR3 runs 14 residues. From germline, CDR1 is LNHDA and CDR2 SQIVND (reference sequence). CDR3 DNA: TGTGCCAGCGGATTTGTCGGGTTTGACTATGGCTACACCTTC. This gives the protein CASGFVGFDYGYTF.

This clone came up once. V gene TRBV14 combines with J gene TRBJ2-3; TRBD2 matches at 14 bases. After removal of 2 bases from V and 5 bases from J, the junction contained 9 bases not matched to a gene. The germline gives CDR1 SGHDN, CDR2 FVKESK. The CDR3 has 18 amino acids. CDR3 sequence reads: CASSQQGLAGDGKDTQYF. CDR3 in DNA: TGTGCCAGCAGCCAACAGGGACTAGCGGGAGATGGCAAAGATACGCAGTATTTT.

The chain combines TRBV7-9 with TRBJ2-5, with TRBD1 as a possible D gene (5 bases). Germline V gene sequence: CDR1 SEHNR, CDR2 FQNEAQ (reference sequence). The CDR3 extends over 14 amino acids. The ends were cut back, 1 base at V and 4 bases at J, with 10 bases in the middle. CDR3 sequence: CASSLVDSGETQYF. For the CDR3, the DNA is TGTGCCAGCAGCTTAGTAGACAGTGGAGAGACCCAGTACTTC.

The chain couples TRBV30 to TRBJ1-2, with 8 bases lining up with TRBD1. The germline V gene encodes CDR1 GTSNPN and CDR2 SVGIG (reference sequence). CDR3 length equals 13 residues. After removal of 2 bases from V and 7 bases from J, the junction contained 6 bases not matched to a gene. This chain's CDR3 is CAWSPITGGGYTF. In DNA form, the CDR3 reads TGTGCCTGGAGTCCCATAACAGGGGGTGGCTACACCTTC. The full variable domain, with the rest looked up from reference TRBV30 and TRBJ1-2, is SQTIHQWPATLVQPVGSPLSLECTVEGTSNPNLYWYRQAAGRGLQLLFYSVGIGQISSEVPQNLSASRPQDRQFILSSKKLLLSDSGFYLCAWSPITGGGYTFGSGTRLTVV.

The V and J genes are TRBV5-6 and TRBJ2-3; D call uncertain. CDR3 size: 19 residues. Trimming shortened V by 0 bases and J by 3 bases, and 23 bases separated the two germline ends. Per germline, CDR1 SGHDT and CDR2 YYEEEE. The CDR3, as DNA: TGTGCCAGCAGCTTGGGCCCCGTCGGTATCGGGTTGGGTACAGATACGCAGTATTTT. Translated: CASSLGPVGIGLGTDTQYF.

In DNA, the CDR3 is TGTGCCAGTAGTCTTATTGGAGGGGAAGCTTTCTTT. Translating gives CASSLIGGEAFF. The V gene is TRBV19, the J gene TRBJ1-1; no firm D call. Looked up from germline, CDR1 is LNHDA and CDR2 is SQIVND (reference sequence). The CDR3 is made up of 12 amino acids. V lost 5 bases, J lost 8 bases, and 12 bases lay in between. The variable domain in full, with the rest retrieved from reference TRBV19 and TRBJ1-1, is DGGITQSPKYLFRKEGQNVTLSCEQNLNHDAMYWYRQDPGQGLRLIYYSQIVNDFQKGDIAEGYSVSREKKESFPLTVTSAQKNPTAFYLCASSLIGGEAFFGQGTRLTVV.

The chain links TRBV27 to TRBJ1-2; no clear D. In germline, CDR1 is MNHEY, CDR2 SMNVEV (reference sequence). V was trimmed by 0 bases and J by 5 bases, leaving 16 bases between them. The CDR3 extends over 16 amino acids. The CDR3 loop is CASSLSYLGGAYGYTF. Written as DNA, the CDR3 is TGTGCCAGCAGTTTATCTTACCTAGGCGGCGCGTATGGCTACACCTTC.

The chain carries TRBV6-5 and TRBJ1-3; D is uncertain. The V and J ends lost 2 bases and 0 bases respectively, with 8 bases between them. Germline V lookup: CDR1 MNHEY, CDR2 SVGAGI. The CDR3 totals 15 residues. CDR3 DNA sequence: TGTGCCAGCAGTTACGAGGGCTTCTCTGGAAACACCATATATTTT. Its protein product is CASSYEGFSGNTIYF.

This clone is a singleton in its sample. The CDR3 region is CATSRDRAGVYYEQYF. CDR3 nucleotides: TGTGCCACCAGCAGAGATAGGGCGGGAGTATATTACGAGCAGTACTTC. V gene TRBV15 combines with J gene TRBJ2-7; 7 bases map to TRBD2. Losses at the gene ends were 0 bases for V and 4 bases for J; bases not matched to a gene: 9. The CDR3 is 16 amino acids. Germline-derived CDR1 and CDR2 are LNHNV and YYDKDF (reference sequence). Variable domain in full (rest from reference TRBV15 and TRBJ2-7): DAMVIQNPRYQVTQFGKPVTLSCSQTLNHNVMYWYQQKSSQAPKLLFHYYDKDFNNEADTPDNFQSRRPNTSFCFLDIRSPGLGDTAMYLCATSRDRAGVYYEQYFGPGTRLTVT.

This clone was picked up a small number of times. The rearrangement joins TRBV15 to TRBJ1-5; no clear D. The length of the CDR3 is 15 residues. Germline V lookup: CDR1 LNHNV, CDR2 YYDKDF (reference sequence). Trimming pared 5 bases from V and 4 bases from J, leaving 15 bases between. CDR3 DNA: TGTGCCACCAGCCGTAGAGGGAATGATAATCAGCCCCAGCATTTT. It yields the protein CATSRRGNDNQPQHF.

The J gene is TRBJ2-1, the V gene TRBV5-5; 7 bases line up with TRBD1. Trimming took 4 bases from V and 4 from J; bases not matched to a gene: 5. CDR3 length: 14 amino acids. Looked up from germline, CDR1 is SGHKS and CDR2 is YYEKEE (reference sequence). Written as DNA, the CDR3 is TGTGCCAGCAGCGGGACAGAGTTTTACAATGAGCAGTTCTTC. Residues: CASSGTEFYNEQFF.

The V gene is TRBV25-1, the J gene TRBJ2-2; TRBD2 aligns across 9 bases. Trimming took 3 bases from V and 6 from J; bases not matched to a gene: 8. Germline V CDR1 and CDR2: MGHDK, SYGVNS. The CDR3 sequence is 16 residues long. The CDR3 DNA sequence: TGTGCCAGCAGTGAGTCGAGCGGGGGGTACGCCGGGGAGCTGTTTTTT. Translating gives CASSESSGGYAGELFF.

This chain uses TRBV6-5 with TRBJ1-2; no clear D gene. The germline V and J ends were trimmed by 4 bases and 10 bases, with 10 bases remaining between them. From germline, CDR1 is MNHEY and CDR2 SVGAGI. This CDR3 contains 11 residues. The CDR3 reads CASSSLLIYTF. The DNA of the CDR3 is TGTGCCAGCAGTTCGCTACTGATCTACACCTTC.

This chain joins TRBV6-1 and TRBJ2-2; TRBD1 matches 9 bases. The germline V gene has CDR1 MNHNS and CDR2 SASEGT. V lost 6 bases and J lost 3; bases outside the gene matches: 5. This CDR3 has 15 residues. Here the CDR3 reads CASRRDREYTGELFF. The CDR3 DNA reads TGTGCCAGCAGAAGGGACAGGGAGTACACCGGGGAGCTGTTTTTT.

The chain recombines TRBV7-2 with TRBJ1-6, with 8 bases matching TRBD1. From germline, CDR1 is SGHTA and CDR2 FQGNSA. The length of the CDR3 is 17 residues. The V and J ends lost 7 bases and 7 bases, in that order; junction bases with no gene match: 15. DNA of the CDR3: TGTGCCAGCACTTTAAGGGCACTTGGACAGGGAAATTCACCCCTCCACTTT. Protein product: CASTLRALGQGNSPLHF.

This clone was seen only once. The rearrangement links TRBV19 to TRBJ1-5, with a tentative D call TRBD1 (5 bases). Germline values: CDR1 LNHDA, CDR2 SQIVND (reference sequence). Trimming removed 4 bases from V and 4 bases from J, with 8 bases in between. The CDR3 totals 13 residues. The CDR3 nucleotides are TGTGCCAGTAGTACAGGGTCGAATCAGCCCCAGCATTTT. Its protein is CASSTGSNQPQHF.

This clone was observed once. The chain is built from TRBV9 and TRBJ1-6, with a tentative D call TRBD1 (6 bases). Trimming took 3 bases from V and 6 from J, leaving 16 bases between them. The germline CDR1 and CDR2 sequences are SGDLS and YYNGEE. The CDR3 consists of 16 residues. The CDR3 DNA sequence: TGTGCCAGCAGCGGATCACAGGGTCGCGGTAATTCACCCCTCCACTTT. Its protein product is CASSGSQGRGNSPLHF.

V gene TRBV2 combines with J gene TRBJ1-1; D is perhaps TRBD1 (6 bases). V lost 6 bases, J lost 1 base, and 15 bases lay in between. Germline-derived CDR1 and CDR2 are SNHLY and FYNNEI. CDR3 length: 15 amino acids. This CDR3 is CASRDGQPGNTEAFF. The CDR3 bases are TGTGCCAGCAGGGATGGACAGCCAGGGAACACTGAAGCTTTCTTT.

To note about this clone: One end of the junction does not line up with germline, which may come from a read error. The rearrangement joins TRBV7-7 to TRBJ2-7, with TRBD2 as a possible D gene (6 bases). The germline V gene has CDR1 SSHAT and CDR2 FNYEAQ (reference sequence). The CDR3 is made up of 15 amino acids. CDR3 amino acids: CASSPSGLGLHEQYF. CDR3 DNA sequence: TGTGCTAGCAGCCCCTCGGGGCTGGGACTCCACGAGCAGTACTTC.

This chain uses TRBV7-8 with TRBJ1-2, with TRBD1 matching 9 bases. The CDR3 consists of 14 residues. CDR1 and CDR2 (germline): SGHVS, FQNEAQ. Unmatched junction bases numbered 9, after V lost 5 bases and J lost 8 bases. In DNA, the CDR3 is TGTGCCAGCAGCGGCACCGGGACAGGGCAAGGCTACACCTTC. This encodes CASSGTGTGQGYTF.

This sequence joins TRBV7-2 and TRBJ2-2, with 8 bases lining up with TRBD2. Germline CDR1 is SGHTA and CDR2 is FQGNSA. The V gene end was trimmed by 3 bases and the J gene end by 5 bases; junction bases not matched to a gene: 8. CDR3 size: 16 residues. DNA for the CDR3: TGTGCCAGCAGCTTCGGGAGCGGGGGATGGACCGGGGAGCTGTTTTTT. Its protein product is CASSFGSGGWTGELFF.

The rearrangement uses TRBV19 and TRBJ2-1, with 8 bases matching TRBD2. The J segment lost 9 bases and the V segment lost 5 bases, leaving 9 bases of the junction unmatched. The CDR3 runs 14 residues. Germline V CDR1 and CDR2: LNHDA, SQIVND (reference sequence). The CDR3 nucleotides are TGTGCCAGTAGTCACCCGGGAGGGCTGGGTGAGCAGTTCTTC. The encoded protein is CASSHPGGLGEQFF.

This clone showed up just a few times. V is TRBV5-1 and J is TRBJ1-1; D is undetermined. The V gene lost 2 bases and the J gene lost 0 bases, with 8 bases spanning the gap. This CDR3 has 14 amino acids. CDR1 and CDR2 (germline): SGHRS, YFSETQ. CDR3 nucleotides: TGCGCCAGCAGCTTACAGCCCATGAACACTGAAGCTTTCTTT. Translating it yields CASSLQPMNTEAFF.

The J gene is TRBJ2-7, the V gene TRBV2; 9 nucleotides match TRBD1. The CDR3 is made up of 14 amino acids. Germline CDR1 is SNHLY and CDR2 is FYNNEI. Trimming removed 6 bases from V and 4 bases from J; junction bases left unmatched: 7. Here the CDR3 DNA reads TGTGCCAGCAGCACCGGGACAGGGAGTTACGAGCAGTACTTC. Amino acids: CASSTGTGSYEQYF.

The rearrangement joins TRBV30 to TRBJ1-3, with no clear D. The CDR3 loop spans 14 amino acids. Trimming stripped 2 bases from V and 4 bases from J, with 12 bases between. CDR1 and CDR2 from the germline V gene are GTSNPN and SVGIG (reference sequence). The CDR3 sequence is CAWSRGVEGNTIYF. The CDR3 region has the DNA TGTGCCTGGAGTCGGGGTGTAGAGGGAAACACCATATATTTT.

The rearrangement links TRBV2 to TRBJ1-1; D may be TRBD1 (6 bases). V lost 5 bases and J lost 1, with 14 bases in between. Germline V CDR1 and CDR2: SNHLY, FYNNEI. This CDR3 has 15 amino acids. The CDR3 region has the DNA TGTGCCAGCAGTAGATTGACGACAGGGAACACTGAAGCTTTCTTT. It yields the protein CASSRLTTGNTEAFF. Full variable domain (remainder filled in from reference TRBV2 and TRBJ1-1): EPEVTQTPSHQVTQMGQEVILRCVPISNHLYFYWYRQILGQKVEFLVSFYNNEISEKSEIFDDQFSVERPDGSNFTLKIRSTKLEDSAMYFCASSRLTTGNTEAFFGQGTRLTVV.

The rearrangement uses TRBV11-3 and TRBJ1-2; 8 nucleotides agree with TRBD1. The J segment lost 4 bases and the V segment lost 5 bases, leaving 9 bases of the junction unmatched. CDR1 SGHNT and CDR2 YENEEA come from the germline V gene. CDR3 length: 15 residues. CDR3 sequence reads: CASSPDRGVFYGYTF. The CDR3 nucleotides read TGTGCCAGCAGCCCCGACAGGGGTGTTTTCTATGGCTACACCTTC. Full variable domain (rest looked up from reference TRBV11-3 and TRBJ1-2): EAGVVQSPRYKIIEKKQPVAFWCNPISGHNTLYWYLQNLGQGPELLIRYENEEAVDDSQLPKDRFSAERLKGVDSTLKIQPAELGDSAVYLCASSPDRGVFYGYTFGSGTRLTVV.

The V gene is TRBV7-2, the J gene TRBJ2-1, with 7 bases that match TRBD1. The CDR3 has 15 amino acids. Germline V gene lookup returns CDR1 SGHTA and CDR2 FQGNSA. The junction had 8 bases not matched to a gene; V was cut back by 1 base and J by 8 bases. CDR3: CASSLDTGDGDEQFF. CDR3 nucleotides: TGTGCCAGCAGCTTAGACACAGGGGACGGTGATGAGCAGTTCTTC.

CDR3 DNA: TGTGCCAGCAGCTTAGAACCGGGCAGGGGAGCCAATTCACCCCTCCACTTT. It yields the protein CASSLEPGRGANSPLHF. V usage is TRBV7-6 and J usage is TRBJ1-6; tentatively, D is TRBD1 (6 bases). Germline-derived CDR1 and CDR2 are SGHVS and FNYEAQ. The CDR3 length is 17 residues. V was clipped by 1 base and J by 7 bases, with 17 bases between them.

This sequence joins TRBV6-4 and TRBJ2-3; D remains unclear. The V gene lost 4 bases and the J gene lost 2 bases, with 13 bases spanning the gap. The CDR3 is 15 amino acids. Germline V CDR1 and CDR2: MRHNA, SNTAGT. Here the CDR3 DNA reads TGTGCCAGCAGTGTGCAACTGTCAAACACAGATACGCAGTATTTT. Amino acids: CASSVQLSNTDTQYF.

The chain combines TRBV6-1 with TRBJ1-1; tentatively, D is TRBD1 (5 bases). V dropped 2 bases and J dropped 5 bases, with 27 bases sitting between them. The germline V gene has CDR1 MNHNS and CDR2 SASEGT. The CDR3 sequence is 19 residues long. CDR3 region: CASSERLPIPGTGRTEAFF. In DNA, the CDR3 is TGTGCCAGCAGTGAAAGATTGCCCATCCCGGGGACGGGGAGGACTGAAGCTTTCTTT.

V gene TRBV11-2 combines with J gene TRBJ2-7, with 10 positions matching TRBD2. From germline, CDR1 is SGHAT and CDR2 FQNNGV. V lost 3 bases, J lost 9 bases, and 8 bases stayed unmatched. The CDR3 consists of 14 residues. CDR3 sequence (DNA): TGTGCCAGCAGCTTTGCTAGCGGGAGAGGGCGGCAGTACTTC. Translation gives CASSFASGRGRQYF.